Each of the 21 T cell receptor beta chains below was sequenced from the same sample in a study of T cells in localized non-small cell lung cancer. Profiling relied on immunoSEQ multiplex PCR, and the TCRdb table lists in-frame clones only, not all of them. The table includes fewer than 13,000 clones, approximately 48% detected once. Specimen: lymph node tissue, collected before any cancer treatment. The receptors come from a woman aged 35 to 69 with stage II squamous cell lung carcinoma.

This chain joins TRBV5-1 and TRBJ1-5; maybe TRBD1 (6 bases). This CDR3 region has 14 residues. In germline, CDR1 is SGHRS, CDR2 YFSETQ. Trimming removed 0 bases at V and 7 bases at J, with 11 bases between. In nucleotides, the CDR3 is TGCGCCAGCAGCTTGGAAGGGGGGGAGCAGCCCCAGCATTTT. It encodes CASSLEGGEQPQHF.

The chain carries TRBV6-8 and TRBJ1-5; D is possibly TRBD1 (6 bases). CDR3 length: 15 amino acids. V lost 2 bases and J 4 bases, leaving 12 bases between the germline ends. Germline V gives CDR1 MNHGY, CDR2 SAAAGT. The CDR3: CASSYGHRENQPQHF. In DNA form, the CDR3 reads TGTGCCAGCAGTTACGGGCACAGGGAGAATCAGCCCCAGCATTTT.

This clone has more than one count but fewer than ten. The chain couples TRBV6-8 to TRBJ2-5; TRBD2 aligns across 8 bases. The CDR3 has 17 residues. The junction had 14 bases not matched to a gene; V was cut back by 7 bases and J by 1 base. Germline V gene lookup returns CDR1 MNHGY and CDR2 SAAAGT. The CDR3 DNA reads TGTGCCAGCAAGACCCTAGCGGGCTCCGGTGCCCAAGAGACCCAGTACTTC. Translation gives CASKTLAGSGAQETQYF.

The chain employs TRBV12-5 and TRBJ1-1; D is unresolved. Looked up from germline, CDR1 is LGHNT and CDR2 is FRNRAP. The CDR3 runs 13 residues. The V and J ends lost 1 base and 7 bases respectively, with 10 bases between them. CDR3 loop: CASGLEGMVEAFF. The CDR3 coding sequence is TGTGCTAGTGGTTTGGAGGGTATGGTTGAAGCTTTCTTT.

V is TRBV5-1 and J is TRBJ1-1, with unresolved D. V lost 2 bases and J lost 8, with 22 bases in between. Germline V CDR1 and CDR2: SGHRS, YFSETQ. The CDR3 totals 16 residues. CDR3 in amino acids: CASSFGDIEAGREAFF. CDR3 DNA: TGCGCCAGCAGCTTTGGAGACATAGAGGCCGGAAGGGAAGCTTTCTTT.

The chain links TRBV6-8 to TRBJ1-4; a possible D gene is TRBD1 (6 bases). The germline V gene encodes CDR1 MNHGY and CDR2 SAAAGT. This CDR3 has 14 amino acids. Trimming left V 5 bases short and J 7 bases short, with 14 bases between. CDR3 loop: CASSQTQGIEKLFF. The CDR3 DNA follows: TGTGCCAGCAGTCAGACCCAGGGGATTGAAAAACTGTTTTTT.

V is TRBV19 and J is TRBJ2-2; D might be TRBD1 (5 bases). Germline V gene lookup returns CDR1 LNHDA and CDR2 SQIVND (reference sequence). There are 16 residues in the CDR3. The germline V and J ends were trimmed by 4 bases and 1 base, with 13 bases remaining between them. This CDR3 reads CASSKGSPMNTGELFF. The CDR3, as DNA: TGTGCCAGTAGTAAGGGGTCCCCGATGAACACCGGGGAGCTGTTTTTT.

This clone appeared a single time. The chain combines TRBV19 with TRBJ2-2, with 12 bases aligning to TRBD1. The CDR3 runs to 17 residues. Germline loops: CDR1 LNHDA, CDR2 SQIVND (reference sequence). Trimming removed 6 bases from V and 5 bases from J; junction bases left unmatched: 10. The CDR3 reads CASSTRDRGPVTGELFF. CDR3 nucleotide sequence: TGTGCCAGTAGCACCCGGGACAGGGGGCCGGTAACCGGGGAGCTGTTTTTT.

This clone was found a few times. V usage is TRBV6-8 and J usage is TRBJ2-7, with 7 bases that match TRBD2. Germline assignment: CDR1 MNHGY and CDR2 SAAAGT. The CDR3 spans 17 residues. V was clipped by 6 bases and J by 6 bases; unmatched bases: 20. This CDR3 is CASSLADQLSLSREQYF. Written as DNA, the CDR3 is TGTGCCAGCAGCCTAGCGGACCAGCTCTCGCTATCTCGCGAGCAGTACTTC.

This clone showed up just a few times. The chain employs TRBV14 and TRBJ1-2, with D perhaps matching TRBD1 (6 bases). This CDR3 region has 13 residues. V was clipped by 4 bases and J by 7 bases, with 13 bases between them. Germline loops: CDR1 SGHDN, CDR2 FVKESK. The CDR3 loop reads CASSRTVSGGYTF. The CDR3 DNA is TGTGCCAGCAGCCGGACAGTTTCGGGTGGCTACACCTTC.

This clone has just a few counts. J is TRBJ2-1 and V is TRBV10-2; 8 bases line up with TRBD2. Germline trimming cut 6 bases from V and 2 bases from J; bases unmatched to any gene: 3. The CDR3 has 14 amino acids. The germline V gene encodes CDR1 WSHSY and CDR2 SAAADI. CDR3 DNA: TGCGCCAGCAGATTAGCGGGACCCTACAATGAGCAGTTCTTC. Protein: CASRLAGPYNEQFF.

The chain carries TRBV19 and TRBJ2-2; 10 positions agree with TRBD2. Per germline, CDR1 LNHDA and CDR2 SQIVND (reference sequence). The CDR3 extends over 15 amino acids. V lost 1 base to trimming and J lost 5 bases; unmatched junction nucleotides: 1. CDR3 in amino acids: CASSIGAGGTGELFF. The CDR3 nucleotides are TGTGCCAGTAGTATAGGAGCGGGGGGGACCGGGGAGCTGTTTTTT. Using reference TRBV19 and TRBJ2-2 for the parts outside the CDR3, the full variable domain is DGGITQSPKYLFRKEGQNVTLSCEQNLNHDAMYWYRQDPGQGLRLIYYSQIVNDFQKGDIAEGYSVSREKKESFPLTVTSAQKNPTAFYLCASSIGAGGTGELFFGEGSRLTVL.

This clone has just a few counts. The gene calls are TRBV28 and TRBJ1-1; no reliable D call. Trimming removed 6 bases from V and 5 bases from J, with 16 bases in between. The germline CDR1 and CDR2 sequences are MDHEN and SYDVKM. The CDR3 loop spans 14 amino acids. CDR3 amino acids: CASSQHKAKTEAFF. As DNA, the CDR3 is TGTGCCAGCAGCCAGCATAAGGCAAAGACTGAAGCTTTCTTT.

This rearrangement joins TRBV5-1 to TRBJ1-4; D gene uncertain. Germline V gene sequence: CDR1 SGHRS, CDR2 YFSETQ. V lost 0 bases to trimming and J lost 5 bases, with 11 bases between them. The CDR3 spans 15 residues. In nucleotides, the CDR3 is TGCGCCAGCAGCTTGGCGGCAACTCCGAATGAAAAACTGTTTTTT. It is translated as CASSLAATPNEKLFF.

In this sample, this clone turned up a few times. The chain combines TRBV6-7 with TRBJ1-5, with D unclear. TRBV6-7 has ORF status, its function being uncertain. The V and J ends lost 6 bases and 5 bases respectively, with 14 bases between them. This CDR3 is built from 14 residues. The DNA for the CDR3 is TGTGCCAGCAGACCACGGCGGGTCTATCAGCCCCAGCATTTT. It is translated as CASRPRRVYQPQHF.

This clone was seen only a few times. V is TRBV19 and J is TRBJ2-1; 9 bases line up with TRBD1. The germline V gene has CDR1 LNHDA and CDR2 SQIVND (reference sequence). CDR3 length: 15 residues. V gave up 3 bases and J gave up 5 bases; unmatched junction bases: 5. The CDR3 loop reads CASSIGGTGNNEQFF. CDR3 DNA sequence: TGTGCCAGTAGTATCGGGGGGACAGGGAACAATGAGCAGTTCTTC.

The chain couples TRBV18 to TRBJ2-7; 7 nucleotides match TRBD1. This CDR3 spans 15 amino acids. Germline trimming cut 5 bases from V and 4 bases from J; bases unmatched to any gene: 11. The germline V gene has CDR1 KGHSH and CDR2 LQKENI. CDR3: CASSYRGLVTYEQYF. For the CDR3, the DNA is TGTGCCAGCTCATATAGGGGGCTGGTTACGTACGAGCAGTACTTC.

The V and J genes are TRBV15 and TRBJ1-3, with a weak D call TRBD1 (6 bases). V was cut by 0 bases and J by 1 base, with 19 bases left in between. Germline values: CDR1 LNHNV, CDR2 YYDKDF (reference sequence). The CDR3 is 19 amino acids. The CDR3 DNA follows: TGTGCCACCAGCAGAGAAAGGGGAAGGAGGGGGGATTCTGGAAACACCATATATTTT. It translates to CATSRERGRRGDSGNTIYF.

This clone was seen just once. The CDR3 nucleotides are TGTGCTAGTGGTTTGGTAACGGGTACGCAGTATTTT. Translation gives CASGLVTGTQYF. The chain joins TRBV12-5 to TRBJ2-3; unclear D gene. Trimming took 0 bases from V and 8 from J, leaving 6 bases between them. CDR1 and CDR2 from the germline V gene are LGHNT and FRNRAP. There are 12 residues in the CDR3.

This chain uses TRBV19 with TRBJ1-3, with a possible D match to TRBD1 (6 bases). CDR3 length: 15 amino acids. Germline CDR1 reads LNHDA; CDR2 reads SQIVND (reference sequence). The germline V and J ends were trimmed by 8 bases and 4 bases, with 18 bases remaining between them. The CDR3 DNA is TGTGCCAGTCGTTCCGGGGACACCGAAGGAAACACCATATATTTT. This translates into CASRSGDTEGNTIYF.

V and J are TRBV11-3 and TRBJ2-1, with D perhaps assigned TRBD1 or TRBD2 (5 bases each). CDR1 is SGHNT and CDR2 is YENEEA in the germline V gene. Trimming pared 1 base from V and 5 bases from J, leaving 24 bases between. The CDR3 is 19 residues long. CDR3 sequence (DNA): TGTGCCAGCAGCTTAGGGCAAGGTGGGCGTCGGGGCGAGGACAATGAGCAGTTCTTC. Protein sequence: CASSLGQGGRRGEDNEQFF.